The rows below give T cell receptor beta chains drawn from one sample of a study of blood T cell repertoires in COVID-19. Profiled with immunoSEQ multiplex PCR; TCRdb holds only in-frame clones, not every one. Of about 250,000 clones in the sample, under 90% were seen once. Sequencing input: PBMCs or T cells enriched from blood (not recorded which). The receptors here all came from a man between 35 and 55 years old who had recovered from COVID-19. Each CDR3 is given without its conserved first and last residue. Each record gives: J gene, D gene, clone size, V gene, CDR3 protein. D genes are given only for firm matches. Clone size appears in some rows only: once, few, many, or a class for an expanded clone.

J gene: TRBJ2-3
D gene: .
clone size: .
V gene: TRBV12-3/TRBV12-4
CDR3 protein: ASSFGVDTQY

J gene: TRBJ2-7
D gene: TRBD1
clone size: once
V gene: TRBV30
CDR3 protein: AWSVGTDSYEQY

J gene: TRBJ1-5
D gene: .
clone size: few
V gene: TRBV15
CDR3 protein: ATSSSRVRPQH

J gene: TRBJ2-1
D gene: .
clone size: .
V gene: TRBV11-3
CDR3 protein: ASSLTGDYNEQF

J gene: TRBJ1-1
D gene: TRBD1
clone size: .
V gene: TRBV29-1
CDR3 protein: SVYGQGNTEAF

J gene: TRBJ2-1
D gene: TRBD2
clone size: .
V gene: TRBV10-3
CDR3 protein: AIKASGNRQSYNEQF

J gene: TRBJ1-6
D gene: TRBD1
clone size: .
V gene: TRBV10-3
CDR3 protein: AISGQGDNNSPLH

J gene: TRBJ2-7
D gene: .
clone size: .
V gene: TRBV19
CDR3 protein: ASSILGSHEQY

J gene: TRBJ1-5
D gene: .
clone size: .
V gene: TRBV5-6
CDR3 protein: ASSEGVNQPQH

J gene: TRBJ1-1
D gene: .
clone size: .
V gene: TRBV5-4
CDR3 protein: ASSLPGVTEAF

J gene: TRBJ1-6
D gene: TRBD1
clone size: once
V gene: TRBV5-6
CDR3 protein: ASSRWTGGNSPLH

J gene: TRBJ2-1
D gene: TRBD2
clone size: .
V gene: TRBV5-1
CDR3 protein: ASSPLAGAGNEQF